The rows below give T cell receptor beta chains drawn from one sample of a study of blood T cell repertoires in COVID-19. Assay used: immunoSEQ multiplex PCR; TCRdb lists only in-frame clones, some missing. Among about 400,000 clones, about 90% were seen once, and the ten largest hold 2.5% to 3%. The sequencing input was PBMCs or T cells enriched from blood (not recorded which). The receptors were gathered from a woman in her twenties or thirties who had recovered from COVID-19. CDR3s leave out the opening cysteine and the closing phenylalanine or tryptophan. Each record gives: clone size, J gene, V gene, CDR3 protein. Clone sizes are given selectively: once, few, many, or a class where the clone is expanded.

NA | TRBJ2-2 | TRBV13 | ASSSRLANTGELF
NA | TRBJ2-1 | TRBV3-1/TRBV3-2 | ASSQGTALAGGPNEQF
NA | TRBJ2-7 | TRBV5-1 | ASSFSGTAYEQY
NA | TRBJ2-5 | TRBV5-1 | ASSQQVLGLQETQY
NA | TRBJ1-5 | TRBV7-2 | ASSLDRGGNQPQH
NA | TRBJ2-7 | TRBV11-2 | ASSPGGGGSIYEQY
NA | TRBJ2-7 | TRBV7-2 | ASSFPTVLHEQY
NA | TRBJ1-4 | TRBV4-2 | ASSPGGWDEKLF
NA | TRBJ2-7 | TRBV28 | ASSFDRAYEQY
NA | TRBJ1-1 | TRBV7-2 | ASSYGTANTEAF
NA | TRBJ1-6 | TRBV5-1 | ASSLHREENSPLH
NA | TRBJ1-1 | TRBV6-5 | ASRRQGDTEAF
NA | TRBJ1-6 | TRBV7-2 | ASSLEDAGNSPLH
NA | TRBJ1-4 | TRBV3-1/TRBV3-2 | ASSQEARGGELF
NA | TRBJ2-3 | TRBV7-9 | ASSLNLAGTDTQY
NA | TRBJ1-6 | TRBV19 | ASSIYAGPDEGYNSPLH
NA | TRBJ2-7 | TRBV27 | ASSSGQSILY
NA | TRBJ2-7 | TRBV19 | ASSPFTGGYPYEQY
NA | TRBJ1-1 | TRBV2 | GTGGELTEAF
NA | TRBJ1-6 | TRBV5-4 | ASSLATGFNSPLH
few | TRBJ1-4 | TRBV25-1 | ASSEPGGRSEKLF
NA | TRBJ2-1 | TRBV5-1 | ASSLTSGAYNEQF
NA | TRBJ1-2 | TRBV25-1 | ASSEPAGQGRHGYT
NA | TRBJ1-6 | TRBV19 | ASSFTAARSYNSPLH
NA | TRBJ1-2 | TRBV28 | ASILPGGDYGYT
NA | TRBJ2-3 | TRBV18 | ASSSSGTGGLDTQY
NA | TRBJ1-1 | TRBV4-2 | ASSPRDGRNTEAF
NA | TRBJ1-1 | TRBV10-3 | AISEIMWTGGMNTEAF
NA | TRBJ2-1 | TRBV5-1 | ASSLVPTSDYNEQF
NA | TRBJ1-1 | TRBV6-5 | ASRDTGGTEAF
NA | TRBJ1-2 | TRBV2 | ASSERQVYGYT
NA | TRBJ2-7 | TRBV19 | ASSPRQGTYEQY
NA | TRBJ2-7 | TRBV6-5 | ASSYSYSGWGNEQY
NA | TRBJ1-1 | TRBV9 | ASSARQKNTEAF
NA | TRBJ2-3 | TRBV7-9 | ASSLVGDMDTQY
NA | TRBJ1-4 | TRBV5-1 | ASSLGTSQEKLF
NA | TRBJ2-7 | TRBV28 | ASREGLIYEQY
NA | TRBJ1-1 | TRBV6-5 | ASTFGTTNTEAF